The source of this T cell receptor (beta chain) is a study of CD8+CD57+ T cells in acquired aplastic anemia. Study overall: Sorted CD4+ and CD8+ cell DNA averaged roughly 3.2 ug.

Template material for TCR beta VDJ and CDR3 profiling consisted of genomic DNA. TCRdb passed the reads through MiXCR, listing each CDR3 protein once. This table holds hundreds of thousands of distinct CDR3 sequences, approximately 33% found once. V was trimmed by 0 bases and J by 7 bases, leaving 16 bases between them. In germline, CDR1 is MNHEY, CDR2 SMNVEV (reference sequence). This CDR3 contains 17 residues. Selection for sequencing was limited to patients who had shown CD8+CD57+ cell expansion by flow cytometry. All patients were therapy-naive when blood was sampled. The sample was sorted CD4+, CD8+, or CD8+CD57+ T cells (not recorded which) from PBMCs. The TCR comes from a human donor with aplastic anemia. The chain is built from TRBV27 and TRBJ1-6; tentatively, D is TRBD1 (6 bases). The CDR3 reads CASSLSRTGSGNSPLHF. CDR3 nucleotides: TGTGCCAGCAGTTTATCGAGAACAGGGTCTGGAAATTCACCCCTCCACTTT.